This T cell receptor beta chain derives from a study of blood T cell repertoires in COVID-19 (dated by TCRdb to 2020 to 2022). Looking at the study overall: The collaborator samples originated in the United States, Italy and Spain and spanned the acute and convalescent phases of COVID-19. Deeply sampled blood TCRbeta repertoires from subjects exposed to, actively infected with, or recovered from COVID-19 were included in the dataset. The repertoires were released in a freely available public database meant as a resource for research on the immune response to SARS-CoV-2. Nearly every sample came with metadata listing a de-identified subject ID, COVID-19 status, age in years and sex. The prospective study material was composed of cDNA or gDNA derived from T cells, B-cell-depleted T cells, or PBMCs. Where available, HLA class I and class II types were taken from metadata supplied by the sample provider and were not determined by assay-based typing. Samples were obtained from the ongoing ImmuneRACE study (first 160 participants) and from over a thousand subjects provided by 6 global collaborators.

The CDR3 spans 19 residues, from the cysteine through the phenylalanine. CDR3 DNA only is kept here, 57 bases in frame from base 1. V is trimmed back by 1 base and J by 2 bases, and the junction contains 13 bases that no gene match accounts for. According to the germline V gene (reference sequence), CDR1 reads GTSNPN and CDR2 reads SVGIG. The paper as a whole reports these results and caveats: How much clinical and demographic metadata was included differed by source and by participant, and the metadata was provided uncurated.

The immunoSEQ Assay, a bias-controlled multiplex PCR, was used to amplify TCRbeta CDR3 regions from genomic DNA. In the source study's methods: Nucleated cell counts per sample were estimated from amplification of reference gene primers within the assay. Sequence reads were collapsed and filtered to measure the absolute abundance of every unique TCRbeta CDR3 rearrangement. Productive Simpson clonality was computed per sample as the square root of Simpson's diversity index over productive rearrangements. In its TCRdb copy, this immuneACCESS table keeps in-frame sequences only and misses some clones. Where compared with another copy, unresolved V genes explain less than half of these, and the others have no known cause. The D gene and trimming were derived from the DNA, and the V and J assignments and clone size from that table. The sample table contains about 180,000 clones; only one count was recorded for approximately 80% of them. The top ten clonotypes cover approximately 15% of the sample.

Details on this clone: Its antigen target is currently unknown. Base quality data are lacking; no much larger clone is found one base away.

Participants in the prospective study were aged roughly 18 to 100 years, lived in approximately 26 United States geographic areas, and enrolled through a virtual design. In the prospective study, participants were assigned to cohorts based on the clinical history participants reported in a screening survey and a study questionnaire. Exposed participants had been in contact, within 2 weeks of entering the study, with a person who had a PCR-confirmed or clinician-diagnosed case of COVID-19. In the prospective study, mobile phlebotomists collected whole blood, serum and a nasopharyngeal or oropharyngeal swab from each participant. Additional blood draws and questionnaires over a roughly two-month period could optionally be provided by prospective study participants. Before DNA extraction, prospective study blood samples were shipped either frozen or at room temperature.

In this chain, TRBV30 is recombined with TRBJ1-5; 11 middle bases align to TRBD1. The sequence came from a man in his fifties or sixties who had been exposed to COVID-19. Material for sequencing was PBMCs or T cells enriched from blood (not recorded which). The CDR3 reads CAWSALGQGALGGNQPQHF. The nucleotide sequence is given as TGTGCCTGGAGTGCCCTCGGACAGGGGGCGTTGGGGGGCAATCAGCCCCAGCATTTT.